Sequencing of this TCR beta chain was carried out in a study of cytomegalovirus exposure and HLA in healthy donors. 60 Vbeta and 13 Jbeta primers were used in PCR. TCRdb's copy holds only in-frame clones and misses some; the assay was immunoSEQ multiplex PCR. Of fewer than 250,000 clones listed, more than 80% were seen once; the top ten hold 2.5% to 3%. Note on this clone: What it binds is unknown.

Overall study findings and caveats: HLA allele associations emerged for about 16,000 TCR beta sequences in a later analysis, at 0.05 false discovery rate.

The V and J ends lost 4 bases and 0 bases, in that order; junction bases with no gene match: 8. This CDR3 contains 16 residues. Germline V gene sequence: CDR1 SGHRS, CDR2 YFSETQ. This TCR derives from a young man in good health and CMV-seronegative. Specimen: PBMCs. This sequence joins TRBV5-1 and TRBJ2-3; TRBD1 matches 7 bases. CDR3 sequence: CASSRDSSSSTDTQYF. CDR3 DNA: TGCGCCAGCAGCCGGGACAGTTCATCTAGCACAGATACGCAGTATTTT.